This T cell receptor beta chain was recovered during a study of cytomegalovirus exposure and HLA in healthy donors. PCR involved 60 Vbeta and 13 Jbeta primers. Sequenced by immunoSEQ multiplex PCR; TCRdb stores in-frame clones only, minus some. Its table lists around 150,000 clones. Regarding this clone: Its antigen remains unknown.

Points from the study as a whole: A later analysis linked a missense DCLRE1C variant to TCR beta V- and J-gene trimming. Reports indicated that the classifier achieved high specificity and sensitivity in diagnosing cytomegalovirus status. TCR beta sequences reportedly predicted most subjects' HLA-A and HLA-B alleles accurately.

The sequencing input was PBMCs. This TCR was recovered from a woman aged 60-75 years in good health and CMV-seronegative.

The CDR3 bases are TGTGCCAGCAGCTTAGTTCCGGGTTCGGATTACGAGCAGTACTTC. Translated: CASSLVPGSDYEQYF. V gene TRBV11-2 combines with J gene TRBJ2-5; D unclear. The J call is uncertain, as TRBJ2-7 better fits the DNA end. This CDR3 comprises 15 residues. The V gene's germline CDR1 is SGHAT and CDR2 FQNNGV.